This TCR beta chain was sequenced in a study of blood T cell repertoires in COVID-19. Study-wide background: Researchers got acute and convalescent COVID-19 samples from the United States, Italy and Spain.

In the study's own analysis: Estimation of nucleated cell counts was performed using reference gene primer amplification. The table came from immunoSEQ multiplex PCR; TCRdb's copy has only in-frame clones and leaves some out. The DNA gave D and trimming, while V, J and clone size come from that table. The repertoire holds more than 300,000 clones, around nine tenths seen once, with roughly 1.2% in the top ten. This clone was recorded once. V was pared by 0 bases and J by 0 bases, with 7 bases between. The CDR3 covers 15 residues. Germline CDR1 and CDR2: SGDLS and YYNGEE. This receptor was taken from a woman in her late teens or twenties who had recovered from COVID-19. Sequencing was done on a sample of PBMCs or T cells enriched from blood (not recorded which). J is TRBJ1-3 and V is TRBV9, with D hard to call. CDR3 protein: CASSVEQYSGNTIYF. The CDR3 nucleotides are TGTGCCAGCAGCGTAGAGCAATACTCTGGAAACACCATATATTTT.